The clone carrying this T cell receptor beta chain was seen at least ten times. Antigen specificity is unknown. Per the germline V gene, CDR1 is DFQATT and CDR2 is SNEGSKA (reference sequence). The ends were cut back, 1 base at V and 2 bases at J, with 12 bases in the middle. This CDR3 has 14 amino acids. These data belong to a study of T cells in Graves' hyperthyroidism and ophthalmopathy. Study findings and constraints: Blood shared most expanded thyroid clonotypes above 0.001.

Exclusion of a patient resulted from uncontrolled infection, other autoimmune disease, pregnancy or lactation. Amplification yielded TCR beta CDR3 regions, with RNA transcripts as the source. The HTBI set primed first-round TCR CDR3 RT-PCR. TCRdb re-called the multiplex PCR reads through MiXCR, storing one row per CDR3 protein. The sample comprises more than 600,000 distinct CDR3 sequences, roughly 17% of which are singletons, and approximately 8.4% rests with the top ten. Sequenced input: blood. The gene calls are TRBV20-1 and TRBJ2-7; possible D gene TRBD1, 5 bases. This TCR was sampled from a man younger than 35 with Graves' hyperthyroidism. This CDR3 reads CSARASDKPYEQYF. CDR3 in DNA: TGCAGTGCTAGAGCCTCGGACAAGCCCTACGAGCAGTACTTC.